These T cell receptor beta chains were read from a single sample in a study of control samples from healthy donors and cancer patients. Sequenced by immunoSEQ multiplex PCR; TCRdb stores in-frame clones only, minus some. The sample comprises about 170,000 clones, 90% to 95% of which are singletons, and approximately 4% rests with the top ten. The specimen sequenced was blood. The source of these receptors is a woman aged 60-70 years in good health. Each CDR3 is given with its conserved first and last residue. D genes are given only for firm matches. Clone size, where shown, is once, few, many, or a class for clones that have expanded.

d_gene	abundance	j_gene	v_gene	CDR3nt	CDR3aa
TRBD1	.	TRBJ2-7	TRBV5-1	TGCGCCAGCAGCTTGGAGGGACAGGGTCTCTACGAGCAGTACTTC	CASSLEGQGLYEQYF
.	.	TRBJ2-7	TRBV12-5	TGTGCTACCAGGAACGGGCAGCCCGGGGTCTACGAGCAGTACTTC	CATRNGQPGVYEQYF
TRBD1	once	TRBJ1-1	TRBV19	TGTGCCAGTAGTATAGATCTCGCAGGGGGCGTTGAAGCTTTCTTT	CASSIDLAGGVEAFF
TRBD2	.	TRBJ2-2	TRBV2	TGTGCCAGCAGTGGTTCTAGCGGGGGGGCCGGGGAGCTGTTTTTT	CASSGSSGGAGELFF
.	.	TRBJ2-7	TRBV6-2/TRBV6-3	TGTGCCAGCAGTTACGGCTCGGGCATAACCTACGAGCAGTACTTC	CASSYGSGITYEQYF
TRBD2	.	TRBJ2-5	TRBV5-1	TGCGCCAGCAGCTTGGACCTAGCGGGGTGGGAGACCCAGTACTTC	CASSLDLAGWETQYF
TRBD1	.	TRBJ2-7	TRBV27	TGTGCCAGCAGCCCGGACAGGGACATCTCCTACGAGCAGTACTTC	CASSPDRDISYEQYF
.	.	TRBJ2-3	TRBV7-9	TGTGCCAGCAGCTTAGCGGTGGTAGGGGAAACAGATACGCAGTATTTT	CASSLAVVGETDTQYF
TRBD1	.	TRBJ1-4	TRBV10-3	TGTGCCAGTACCGGGACAGTGGGTGAAAAACTGTTTTTT	CASTGTVGEKLFF
.	.	TRBJ2-2	TRBV11-3	TGTGCCAGCAGCTTAGCGGGACCGAACACCGGGGAGCTGTTTTTT	CASSLAGPNTGELFF
.	.	TRBJ2-7	TRBV5-1	TGCGCCAGCAGCTTCCCAGGGAGTAAGGGCCCCTCCTCCTACGAGCAGTACTTC	CASSFPGSKGPSSYEQYF
.	.	TRBJ1-1	TRBV18	TGTGCCAGCTCACCACCGGGCAGCAGCAACACTGAAGCTTTCTTT	CASSPPGSSNTEAFF
.	.	TRBJ1-1	TRBV19	TGTGCCAGTAGTATTACGGGGGCCGAAATGGGGGAAGCTTTCTTT	CASSITGAEMGEAFF
TRBD1	.	TRBJ1-2	TRBV4-3	TGCGCCAGCAGCCAAGATCTGGGACAGGCAGCTTCTAGCTACACCTTC	CASSQDLGQAASSYTF
TRBD1	.	TRBJ1-2	TRBV7-9	TGTGCCAGCAGCCTTTTGGGACAGGGGGCGGTTGGCTACACCTTC	CASSLLGQGAVGYTF
TRBD2	.	TRBJ2-2	TRBV3-1/TRBV3-2	TGTGCCAGCAGCCAAACTAGCGGGGGGTTTATGCCCGGGGAGCTGTTTTTT	CASSQTSGGFMPGELFF
TRBD1	.	TRBJ2-7	TRBV5-1	TGCGCCAGCAGTCAGCCCACAGGGGTGAGATACGAGCAGTACTTC	CASSQPTGVRYEQYF
TRBD1	.	TRBJ2-3	TRBV7-7	TGTGCTAGCAGCCCTAACTATCGGGACAGGGGGCACCAGGTAGATACGCAGTATTTT	CASSPNYRDRGHQVDTQYF
TRBD2	.	TRBJ2-3	TRBV7-2	TGTGCCAGCAGCTTAGGGGGGGGACGCACAGATACGCAGTATTTT	CASSLGGGRTDTQYF
.	once	TRBJ1-4	TRBV27	TGTGCCAGCAGTTTAAAATTTTTTGCAACTAATGAAAAACTGTTTTTT	CASSLKFFATNEKLFF
TRBD2	many	TRBJ2-3	TRBV7-2	TGTGCCAGCAGCTTAGAGGGACTAGCGGGGGGGCTGAGGGATACGCAGTATTTT	CASSLEGLAGGLRDTQYF
TRBD1	.	TRBJ2-7	TRBV5-1	TGCGCCAGCAGCACAGTCCCGGGACAGGGGATCTACGAGCAGTACTTC	CASSTVPGQGIYEQYF
TRBD2	.	TRBJ2-6	TRBV2	TGTGCCAGCCCTAGCGGGGGGGGCTCTGGGGCCAACGTCCTGACTTTC	CASPSGGGSGANVLTF
.	once	TRBJ2-7	TRBV18	TGTGCCAGCTCACCTCCTTACAGGGGACTCACCTACGAGCAGTACTTC	CASSPPYRGLTYEQYF
.	.	TRBJ1-5	TRBV6-2/TRBV6-3	TGTGCCAGCAGTTCCCCAGCAAATAGCAATCAGCCCCAGCATTTT	CASSSPANSNQPQHF
.	.	TRBJ2-1	TRBV5-4	TGTGCCAGCAGCTTGGCCGACAGACAAGTTGAGTTCTTC	CASSLADRQVEFF
TRBD1	once	TRBJ1-2	TRBV10-2	TGCGCCAGCAGTGCCAATGGACAGGGGTTTGGCTACACCTTC	CASSANGQGFGYTF
.	.	TRBJ2-3	TRBV5-1	TGCGCCAGCAGCTTTTCAGGGGCTAACACAGATACGCAGTATTTT	CASSFSGANTDTQYF
.	.	TRBJ2-2	TRBV21-1	TGTGCCAGCAGCAAACGGGCTTTGTCGGCTAGCTCGAACACCGGGGAGCTGTTTTTT	CASSKRALSASSNTGELFF
.	.	TRBJ1-2	TRBV3-1/TRBV3-2	TGTGCCAGCAGCTCACGGCAGGGCGGCTATGGCTACACCTTC	CASSSRQGGYGYTF
.	.	TRBJ1-4	TRBV6-6	TGTGCCAGCAGCTCCCAGGGGCTGGGTGAAAAACTGTTTTTT	CASSSQGLGEKLFF
.	.	TRBJ2-7	TRBV12-3/TRBV12-4	TGTGCCAGCAGCACAGCCTACGAGCAGTACTTC	CASSTAYEQYF
TRBD1	.	TRBJ2-7	TRBV19	TGTGCCACTGCGGGACAGGGCAACTACGAGCAGTACTTC	CATAGQGNYEQYF
TRBD1	few	TRBJ2-7	TRBV25-1	TGTGCCAGCAGTGAATCTGGACAGGGGGCGGGTGAGCAGTACTTC	CASSESGQGAGEQYF
TRBD2	.	TRBJ2-3	TRBV7-2	TGTGCCAGCAGCTTATCCCCGACTAGCGGGGGGCGTATAGATACGCAGTATTTT	CASSLSPTSGGRIDTQYF
TRBD2	.	TRBJ2-7	TRBV5-8	TGTGCCAGCAGCTTGTACGGGGGGACCTACGAGCAGTACTTC	CASSLYGGTYEQYF
TRBD2	.	TRBJ2-1	TRBV25-1	TGTGCCAGCAGTGTCTCCCAATTAGCGGGGAAGTTCTACAATGAGCAGTTCTTC	CASSVSQLAGKFYNEQFF
TRBD1	.	TRBJ1-5	TRBV6-2/TRBV6-3	TGTGCCAGCAGCCGAGCAGGGGGCGGCAATCAGCCCCAGCATTTT	CASSRAGGGNQPQHF
TRBD1	.	TRBJ1-1	TRBV7-9	TGTGCCAGCAGGTATACAGGGGGCACTGAAGCTTTCTTT	CASRYTGGTEAFF
TRBD1	.	TRBJ1-4	TRBV6-2/TRBV6-3	TGTGCCAGCAGCAACAGGGGGCAGTATGAAAAACTGTTTTTT	CASSNRGQYEKLFF
.	.	TRBJ1-2	TRBV7-2	TGTGCCAGCAGCAAGGGACGGAACTATGGCTACACCTTC	CASSKGRNYGYTF
.	.	TRBJ2-7	TRBV30	TGTGCCTGGAGCACCGACAGAACGCAGTACTTC	CAWSTDRTQYF
.	once	TRBJ1-5	TRBV12-5	TGTGCTAGTGGTTTGGTATTTCAGCCCCAGCATTTT	CASGLVFQPQHF